These 28 T cell receptor beta chains came from one sample sequenced in a study of shared clonotypes between healthy human individuals. Sequencing used immunoSEQ multiplex PCR; TCRdb keeps in-frame clones, though not all of them. The sample carries under 2,000,000 clones, 85% to 95% recorded once. In the naive CD8 group, cells lacked CD45RO and were positively selected for CCR7, so terminally differentiated effector memory CD45RA+ cells were left out. The sequencing input was naive CD8+ T cells sorted from blood. All receptors derive from a man aged 18 to 30 in good health.

Here the CDR3 reads CASSPRADSPDSYEQYF. CDR3 in DNA: TGTGCCAGCAGCCCACGGGCAGATAGTCCCGATTCCTACGAGCAGTACTTC. J is TRBJ2-7 and V is TRBV7-9; no clear D. The CDR3 is 17 amino acids. The V end lost 5 bases, the J end lost 1 base, and 21 bases lay between the germline ends. The germline CDR1 and CDR2 sequences are SEHNR and FQNEAQ (reference sequence).

This clone was recorded a few times. V and J are TRBV27 and TRBJ2-4; the D is unclear. V was trimmed by 5 bases and J by 6 bases, leaving 8 bases between them. The germline V gene encodes CDR1 MNHEY and CDR2 SMNVEV (reference sequence). The CDR3 runs 12 residues. CDR3 DNA sequence: TGTGCCAGCAGTCCCTCCCCAAACATTCAGTACTTC. This gives the protein CASSPSPNIQYF.

This chain uses TRBV29-1 with TRBJ2-1, with D perhaps matching TRBD2 (6 bases). The V end was cut by 4 bases, the J end by 4 bases, with 17 bases between. Per germline, CDR1 SQVTM and CDR2 ANQGSEA. The CDR3 is 15 amino acids. CDR3 in DNA: TGCAGCGTTGGAACCGGGACTGGCACTTACAATGAGCAGTTCTTC. It is translated as CSVGTGTGTYNEQFF.

This clone appeared once. The chain uses TRBV6-5 and TRBJ2-7; D gene ambiguous. CDR3 length: 13 amino acids. Trimming removed 4 bases at V and 5 bases at J, with 12 bases between. From germline, CDR1 is MNHEY and CDR2 SVGAGI. This CDR3 is CASSLSPVHEQYF. In nucleotides, the CDR3 is TGTGCCAGCAGTTTGAGCCCCGTTCACGAGCAGTACTTC.

J is TRBJ1-2 and V is TRBV5-1, with 8 bases aligning to TRBD1. The CDR3 covers 14 residues. The trim removed 3 bases at V and 5 bases at J, leaving 6 bases unmatched. Per the germline V gene, CDR1 is SGHRS and CDR2 is YFSETQ. The CDR3 here is CASSSRTGTYGYTF. Here the CDR3 DNA reads TGCGCCAGCAGCTCCCGGACAGGGACTTATGGCTACACCTTC.

The genes are TRBV10-3 and TRBJ2-7; no firm D call. V lost 2 bases to trimming and J lost 0 bases, with 11 bases between them. The germline V gene encodes CDR1 ENHRY and CDR2 SYGVKD. This CDR3 has 15 residues. The CDR3 DNA reads TGTGCCATCAGTGAGGAGGTCGGAAACTCCTACGAGCAGTACTTC. As protein: CAISEEVGNSYEQYF.

This clone was found a few times. The J gene is TRBJ2-2, the V gene TRBV19; TRBD1 matches at 8 bases. The V gene end was trimmed by 5 bases and the J gene end by 9 bases; junction bases not matched to a gene: 5. CDR1 is LNHDA, CDR2 SQIVND, per germline (reference sequence). The CDR3 contains 13 residues. The CDR3 region has the DNA TGTGCCAGTAGTTTGGCAGGGGGCTGGGAGCTGTTTTTT. Residues: CASSLAGGWELFF.

Remarks on this clone: Different DNA sequences within this sample yield the same CDR3. The chain carries TRBV11-2 and TRBJ2-1; D ambiguous. Germline CDR1 is SGHAT and CDR2 is FQNNGV. Trimming stripped 3 bases from V and 7 bases from J, with 7 bases between. The CDR3 loop spans 12 amino acids. CDR3 sequence: CASSFGLNEQFF. The CDR3 region has the DNA TGTGCCAGCAGCTTTGGTTTGAATGAGCAGTTCTTC.

A word on this clone: Other DNA sequences from this sample encode an identical CDR3 as well. V usage is TRBV30 and J usage is TRBJ1-5, with 8 bases identical to TRBD1. V gave up 1 base and J gave up 7 bases; unmatched junction bases: 6. This CDR3 is built from 14 residues. In germline, CDR1 is GTSNPN, CDR2 SVGIG (reference sequence). The CDR3 loop is CAWSAGQGAQPQHF. Written as DNA, the CDR3 is TGTGCCTGGAGTGCAGGGCAGGGGGCCCAGCCCCAGCATTTT.

The rearrangement links TRBV6-5 to TRBJ2-7; the D gene is possibly TRBD1 (5 bases). The V and J ends lost 4 bases and 0 bases respectively, with 13 bases between them. Germline V gene data show CDR1 as MNHEY and CDR2 as SVGAGI. CDR3 length: 15 residues. CDR3 in DNA: TGTGCCAGCAGTTCCCGCGACAGACTCTCCTACGAGCAGTACTTC. Protein: CASSSRDRLSYEQYF.

This clone was counted only a few times. The rearrangement joins TRBV7-9 to TRBJ1-2; maybe TRBD1 (5 bases). V lost 4 bases and J lost 8, with 14 bases in between. The CDR3 loop spans 13 amino acids. CDR1 is SEHNR and CDR2 is FQNEAQ in the germline V gene (reference sequence). CDR3 in DNA: TGTGCCAGCAGCTACCAGGGTCGAGAAGGCTACACCTTC. Translating it yields CASSYQGREGYTF.

Details on this clone: Distinct nucleotide sequences in the sample also encode this CDR3. CDR3 DNA sequence: TGTGCCAGCAGCGTTGGTACTAGCGGAACAGATACGCAGTATTTT. Its protein product is CASSVGTSGTDTQYF. The chain links TRBV9 to TRBJ2-3; the match to TRBD2 covers 8 bases. Trimming at V came to 2 bases and at J to 3 bases, leaving 5 bases not matched to a gene. This CDR3 is 15 amino acids long. CDR1 SGDLS and CDR2 YYNGEE come from the germline V gene.

The chain employs TRBV29-1 and TRBJ2-3; D gene ambiguous. V shed 5 bases and J shed 8 bases, with 11 bases lying between them. CDR3 length: 11 amino acids. Germline assignment: CDR1 SQVTM and CDR2 ANQGSEA. The CDR3 sequence: CSVNREVTQYF. CDR3 bases: TGCAGCGTTAATAGGGAAGTTACGCAGTATTTT.

The chain employs TRBV27 and TRBJ2-7; 8 positions match TRBD1. The CDR3 totals 17 residues. Germline trimming cut 0 bases from V and 0 bases from J; bases unmatched to any gene: 7. Germline CDR1 is MNHEY and CDR2 is SMNVEV (reference sequence). The CDR3 loop reads CASSLSPGTGASYEQYF. The CDR3 nucleotides read TGTGCCAGCAGTTTATCGCCCGGGACAGGTGCCTCCTACGAGCAGTACTTC.

This clone showed up just a few times. Other DNA variants within this sample encode the same CDR3. The chain combines TRBV19 with TRBJ1-1; the D is unclear. In germline, CDR1 is LNHDA, CDR2 SQIVND (reference sequence). CDR3 size: 12 residues. V dropped 1 base and J dropped 6 bases, with 6 bases sitting between them. CDR3 DNA: TGTGCCAGTAGTATAGGAGGCCCTGAAGCTTTCTTT. Its protein is CASSIGGPEAFF.

The table lists this clone with a count of one. The CDR3 protein is CASRAIPGQKTVNTEAFF. In nucleotides, the CDR3 is TGTGCCAGCAGAGCAATCCCGGGACAGAAGACAGTGAACACTGAAGCTTTCTTT. The chain carries TRBV2 and TRBJ1-1, with 7 bases identical to TRBD1. This CDR3 comprises 18 residues. Germline V gene lookup returns CDR1 SNHLY and CDR2 FYNNEI. Unmatched junction bases numbered 16, after V lost 6 bases and J lost 0 bases.

The chain combines TRBV5-1 with TRBJ2-3; D gene uncertain. The CDR3 runs to 12 residues. Germline assignment: CDR1 SGHRS and CDR2 YFSETQ. V was clipped by 3 bases and J by 0 bases, with 2 bases between them. CDR3 nucleotides: TGCGCCAGCAGCTGGAGCACAGATACGCAGTATTTT. Its translation is CASSWSTDTQYF.

The rearrangement joins TRBV6-6 to TRBJ2-1, with D perhaps matching TRBD1 (6 bases). Between the trimmed V and J ends, which lost 5 bases and 4 bases, there was a span of 12 bases. This CDR3 comprises 14 residues. Per the germline V gene, CDR1 is MNHNY and CDR2 is SVGAGI (reference sequence). CDR3: CASSVGQIYNEQFF. CDR3 nucleotides: TGTGCCAGCAGTGTGGGACAAATATACAATGAGCAGTTCTTC.

The chain employs TRBV19 and TRBJ1-2, with D possibly being TRBD1 (5 bases). This CDR3 contains 13 residues. The V gene's germline CDR1 is LNHDA and CDR2 SQIVND (reference sequence). With 7 bases removed from V and 5 bases from J, the gap between germline ends came to 14 bases. CDR3 amino acids: CASMGGLEYGYTF. The CDR3 nucleotides are TGTGCCAGTATGGGGGGTCTGGAATATGGCTACACCTTC.

The chain couples TRBV29-1 to TRBJ2-3; D might be TRBD2 (6 bases). Germline CDR1 is SQVTM and CDR2 is ANQGSEA. Trimming removed 7 bases at V and 2 bases at J, with 10 bases between. The CDR3 sequence is 12 residues long. For the CDR3, the DNA is TGCAGCGACCGACTAGACACAGATACGCAGTATTTT. It codes for CSDRLDTDTQYF.

As regards this clone: The identical CDR3 is also encoded by other nucleotide sequences in the sample. The chain joins TRBV5-1 to TRBJ2-7; the D is unclear. CDR1 is SGHRS and CDR2 is YFSETQ in the germline V gene. V lost 4 bases and J lost 3, with 11 bases in between. This CDR3 is built from 13 residues. The CDR3 reads CASSAGPDYEQYF. Written as DNA, the CDR3 is TGCGCCAGCAGCGCCGGGCCTGACTACGAGCAGTACTTC.

To note about this clone: This specimen includes other DNA sequences encoding the same CDR3. The chain joins TRBV28 to TRBJ2-2, with D tentatively TRBD2 (5 bases). Trimming cost V 3 bases and J 2 bases, with 7 bases left between them. This CDR3 region has 14 residues. Germline V gene lookup returns CDR1 MDHEN and CDR2 SYDVKM. The CDR3 coding sequence is TGTGCCAGCAGTTTCCCGGGAAACACCGGGGAGCTGTTTTTT. Residues: CASSFPGNTGELFF.

V is TRBV5-4 and J is TRBJ1-5, with D possibly matching TRBD1 (6 bases). V lost 0 bases and J lost 3, with 10 bases in between. This CDR3 has 15 residues. Germline V CDR1 and CDR2: SGHNT, YYREEE (reference sequence). DNA for the CDR3: TGTGCCAGCAGCTTGGAACAGGGCGACAATCAGCCCCAGCATTTT. This gives the protein CASSLEQGDNQPQHF.

The chain combines TRBV10-3 with TRBJ1-4; 8 bases match TRBD1. The V gene end was trimmed by 2 bases and the J gene end by 5 bases; junction bases not matched to a gene: 13. In germline, CDR1 is ENHRY, CDR2 SYGVKD. The CDR3 sequence is 18 residues long. CDR3 sequence reads: CAISERGTGPWENEKLFF. The CDR3 DNA is TGTGCCATCAGTGAGCGGGGGACAGGCCCGTGGGAAAATGAAAAACTGTTTTTT.

This chain uses TRBV4-1 with TRBJ2-7, with 7 bases lining up with TRBD1. The CDR3 contains 15 residues. CDR1 and CDR2 (germline): MGHRA, YSYEKL. V lost 4 bases and J lost 2; bases outside the gene matches: 8. CDR3 DNA sequence: TGCGCCAGCAGCCCCATCGACAGGGCGGCCTACGAGCAGTACTTC. It codes for CASSPIDRAAYEQYF.

This clone was recorded only once. V usage is TRBV19 and J usage is TRBJ2-5; possible D gene TRBD2, 6 bases. The V end lost 2 bases, the J end lost 5 bases, and 12 bases lay between the germline ends. CDR3 length: 14 residues. CDR1 is LNHDA and CDR2 is SQIVND in the germline V gene (reference sequence). CDR3 coding DNA: TGTGCCAGTAGTATATTCGGGGGTCGGGAGACCCAGTACTTC. Encoded protein: CASSIFGGRETQYF.

This chain uses TRBV2 with TRBJ2-5; D not certain. This CDR3 spans 11 amino acids. V lost 8 bases and J 5 bases, leaving 9 bases between the germline ends. Germline CDR1 and CDR2: SNHLY and FYNNEI. The DNA of the CDR3 is TGTGCCAGCTTATCTGTGGAGACCCAGTACTTC. It yields the protein CASLSVETQYF.

The CDR3 coding sequence is TGTGCCAGCAGCTTTGCACAGGGGGTTGAGGAGCAGTACTTC. Its translation: CASSFAQGVEEQYF. This sequence joins TRBV13 and TRBJ2-7; 8 nucleotides agree with TRBD1. Germline CDR1 reads PRHDT; CDR2 reads FYEKMQ (reference sequence). The CDR3 runs to 14 residues. V lost 3 bases to trimming and J lost 7 bases; unmatched junction nucleotides: 8.